The clone carrying this T cell receptor beta chain was recorded many times. The antigen remains unidentified. A junction end diverges from the germline sequence, so it may reflect a read error. This entry is derived from a study of T cell repertoires in cytomegalovirus infection. Across the study: CMV epitopes used comprised recently identified HLA-C-restricted ones and well-studied HLA-B-restricted ones. Through public TCR beta signatures, both CMV infection and matching HLA type were indicated. Study-level points and caveats: Ex vivo, HLA-C-restricted CMV-specific TCR beta clonotypes prevailed over the rest of the response. Adding up the frequency of public TCR beta families identified people who carried CMV plus the relevant HLA.

TCRdb reprocessed the reads via MiXCR and lists one record per CDR3 protein. The sample has 750,000 to 950,000 distinct CDR3 sequences, 25% to 30% seen once. The CDR3 runs 13 residues. The chain links TRBV12-3 or TRBV12-4 to TRBJ1-1; D gene unclear. This sample comprised cultured CD8+ T cells from PBMCs, obtained from culture after CMV antigen stimulation. This receptor was taken from a human donor in good health (CMV status not recorded). Some clones in this sample may be carry-over from other donors' samples. The CDR3 loop reads CASSLVVNTEAFF. The CDR3 DNA sequence: TGTGCCAGCAGCTTAGTTGTGAACACTGAAGCTTTCTTT.